One and the same sample provided the 20 T cell receptor beta chains below, sequenced in a study of human T cells and chemical hapten exposure. Specified time point: patch test 1, 2 weeks after DPC sensitization. As for treatment: therapeutic diphenylcyclopropenone sensitization with weekly scalp DPC. In TCRdb, the RACE reads were re-called with MiXCR into one record per CDR3 protein. The data contain 75,000 to 90,000 distinct CDR3 sequences, about 7.5% of them singletons. The sequenced sample was whole blood, obtained in connection with sensitization to the hapten diphenylcyclopropenone (DPC). The source is a woman aged 25 to 39 with alopecia areata. Some clones in this sample may be carry-over from other donors' samples.

This clonotype was counted at least ten times. This rearrangement joins TRBV21-1 to TRBJ2-7; no check of the table's D call, TRBD2, against the DNA was made. TRBV21-1 is flagged as a pseudogene. This CDR3 is built from 16 residues. The DNA for the CDR3 is TGTGCCAGCTTGGTCCTCACCGGACTGAAGACCTACGAGCAGTACTTC. Translating gives CASLVLTGLKTYEQYF.

The chain employs TRBV6-1 and TRBJ1-2; 7 nucleotides agree with TRBD1. The CDR3 has 14 residues. Per germline, CDR1 MNHNS and CDR2 SASEGT. V lost 6 bases, J lost 0 bases, and 4 bases stayed unmatched. CDR3 in amino acids: CASRLDRANYGYTF. For the CDR3, the DNA is TGTGCCAGCAGATTAGACAGGGCTAACTATGGCTACACCTTC.

The rearrangement uses TRBV29-1 and TRBJ1-6, with a possible D match to TRBD1 (6 bases). The ends were cut back, 6 bases at V and 5 bases at J, with 14 bases in the middle. The CDR3 covers 14 residues. Looked up from germline, CDR1 is SQVTM and CDR2 is ANQGSEA. This CDR3 reads CSVRETGNNSPLHF. The CDR3 nucleotides read TGCAGCGTCCGAGAGACAGGAAATAATTCACCCCTCCACTTT.

This clonotype was seen only a few times. The chain combines TRBV7-2 with TRBJ2-4; D unclear. The germline V gene encodes CDR1 SGHTA and CDR2 FQGNSA. V gave up 0 bases and J gave up 4 bases, with 4 bases separating them. This CDR3 contains 13 residues. CDR3 bases: TGTGCCAGCAGCTTAGCCCAGAAAAACATTCAGTACTTC. The encoded protein is CASSLAQKNIQYF.

Many counts were recorded for this clonotype. The gene calls are TRBV3-1 and TRBJ2-5, with 9 positions matching TRBD1. CDR1 is LGHDT, CDR2 YNNKEL, per germline (reference sequence). The V gene end was trimmed by 4 bases and the J gene end by 3 bases; junction bases not matched to a gene: 3. The CDR3 length is 14 residues. The CDR3 coding sequence is TGTGCCAGCAGCCCACAGGGGGCAAAAGAGACCCAGTACTTC. Translating gives CASSPQGAKETQYF.

CDR3 DNA: TGCAGCGTGAAAGCCGGGACAGGGTTTGCAGATACGCAGTATTTT. It yields the protein CSVKAGTGFADTQYF. The chain recombines TRBV29-1 with TRBJ2-3, with 9 bases lining up with TRBD1. The germline V gene encodes CDR1 SQVTM and CDR2 ANQGSEA. CDR3 length equals 15 residues. After removal of 6 bases from V and 4 bases from J, the junction contained 11 bases not matched to a gene.

This clonotype was seen many times. The chain links TRBV5-1 to TRBJ1-2; maybe TRBD1 (5 bases). The germline V and J ends were trimmed by 0 bases and 4 bases, with 16 bases remaining between them. The CDR3 sequence is 16 residues long. Germline CDR1 SGHRS, CDR2 YFSETQ. The CDR3 loop is CASSLGTRGVAYGYTF. The CDR3 nucleotides read TGCGCCAGCAGCTTGGGGACGCGAGGGGTGGCCTATGGCTACACCTTC.

The chain couples TRBV20-1 to TRBJ1-1, with 7 bases identical to TRBD1. V lost 0 bases, J lost 3 bases, and 4 bases stayed unmatched. The CDR3 has 14 residues. The germline CDR1 and CDR2 sequences are DFQATT and SNEGSKA (reference sequence). The CDR3 sequence: CSARESDRDTEAFF. CDR3 coding DNA: TGCAGTGCTAGAGAAAGCGACAGGGACACTGAAGCTTTCTTT.

This clonotype was observed a few times. The rearrangement uses TRBV29-1 and TRBJ2-5; no reliable D call. V was cut by 3 bases and J by 4 bases, with 9 bases left in between. Germline CDR1 and CDR2: SQVTM and ANQGSEA. This CDR3 is built from 12 residues. CDR3 nucleotides: TGCAGCGTTGAGGTTAGGCGAGAGACCCAGTACTTC. It translates to CSVEVRRETQYF.

This clonotype has just a few counts. CDR3: CASSSRAKQFF. Written as DNA, the CDR3 is TGTGCCAGCAGCAGTCGAGCCAAGCAGTTCTTC. This chain links TRBV21-1 with TRBJ2-1. TRBV21-1 is annotated as a pseudogene. The CDR3 is 11 amino acids.

This chain links TRBV5-1 with TRBJ1-5; perhaps TRBD1 as D (5 bases). The germline V gene encodes CDR1 SGHRS and CDR2 YFSETQ. V was clipped by 6 bases and J by 6 bases, with 19 bases between them. The CDR3 contains 15 residues. In nucleotides, the CDR3 is TGCGCCAGCAAATCACTGGGACTGTGGGGTCAGCCCCAGCATTTT. The encoded protein is CASKSLGLWGQPQHF.

This clonotype was seen repeatedly, ten times or more. This chain links TRBV7-3 with TRBJ2-2; no definite D call. Germline V lookup: CDR1 SGHTA, CDR2 FQGTGA. Trimming shortened V by 5 bases and J by 5 bases, and 3 bases separated the two germline ends. CDR3 length: 11 residues. The CDR3 protein is CASSGTGELFF. The DNA for the CDR3 is TGTGCCAGCAGCGGTACCGGGGAGCTGTTTTTT.

The table lists this clonotype with many counts. The chain has TRBV10-3 and TRBJ1-4; no firm D call. Per germline, CDR1 ENHRY and CDR2 SYGVKD. This CDR3 is 13 amino acids long. V was cut by 2 bases and J by 6 bases, with 7 bases left in between. In nucleotides, the CDR3 is TGTGCCATCAGTGAGCGGAGGGATGAAAAACTGTTTTTT. Amino acids: CAISERRDEKLFF.

This clonotype was detected only a few times. The chain uses TRBV7-2 and TRBJ1-1; D might be TRBD1 (5 bases). The CDR3 has 16 residues. From germline, CDR1 is SGHTA and CDR2 FQGNSA. Deletions cut 2 bases from V and 3 bases from J, with 16 bases between. CDR3 residues: CASSLRAGLMHTEAFF. In nucleotides, the CDR3 is TGTGCCAGCAGCTTAAGGGCAGGGCTCATGCACACTGAAGCTTTCTTT.

V usage is TRBV29-1 and J usage is TRBJ1-3; D unclear. The CDR3 loop spans 12 amino acids. Per the germline V gene, CDR1 is SQVTM and CDR2 is ANQGSEA. The V gene lost 6 bases and the J gene lost 0 bases, with 6 bases spanning the gap. CDR3: CSVEVSGNTIYF. In nucleotides, the CDR3 is TGCAGCGTCGAGGTCTCTGGAAACACCATATATTTT.

The table lists this clonotype with many counts. The chain has TRBV10-3 and TRBJ2-3, with a tentative D call TRBD2 (6 bases). Germline V gene lookup returns CDR1 ENHRY and CDR2 SYGVKD. With 3 bases removed from V and 2 bases from J, the gap between germline ends came to 9 bases. CDR3 length: 14 residues. The CDR3 DNA reads as TGTGCCATCAGTGAAAGGAGGGTCACAGATACGCAGTATTTT. This encodes CAISERRVTDTQYF.

V is TRBV5-6 and J is TRBJ1-5; D may be TRBD1 (6 bases). V was clipped by 4 bases and J by 6 bases, with 11 bases between them. Germline V gene data show CDR1 as SGHDT and CDR2 as YYEEEE. The CDR3 extends over 13 amino acids. CDR3 region: CASSRWTAQPQHF. CDR3 bases: TGTGCCAGCAGCCGGTGGACAGCTCAGCCCCAGCATTTT.

This clonotype was counted a few times. The chain uses TRBV10-3 and TRBJ2-1, with TRBD1 matching 7 bases. The ends lost 4 bases at V and 5 bases at J; junction bases unmatched: 11. The CDR3 contains 16 residues. The germline gives CDR1 ENHRY, CDR2 SYGVKD. This CDR3 is CAISGQGLVANNEQFF. The DNA of the CDR3 is TGTGCCATCAGTGGACAGGGTTTAGTAGCCAACAATGAGCAGTTCTTC.

This clonotype has a handful of counts. The chain combines TRBV12-3 or TRBV12-4 with TRBJ1-2, with D possibly TRBD1 on 5 matching bases. This CDR3 spans 14 amino acids. Between the trimmed V and J ends, which lost 1 base and 2 bases, there was a span of 8 bases. In nucleotides, the CDR3 is TGTGCCAGCAGTTTAGGGGGCTGGAACTATGGCTACACCTTC. Its translation is CASSLGGWNYGYTF.

This clonotype was found a few times. The gene calls are TRBV15 and TRBJ1-5; 8 nucleotides match TRBD1. CDR3 size: 14 residues. Germline CDR1 reads LNHNV; CDR2 reads YYDKDF (reference sequence). V was clipped by 1 base and J by 6 bases; unmatched bases: 2. The CDR3 DNA reads as TGTGCCACCAGCAGAGCAGGGGGCAGTCAGCCCCAGCATTTT. This translates into CATSRAGGSQPQHF.